The entry below gives a single T cell receptor (beta chain) sequence along with its context. The data belong to a study of Ad26.COV2.S vaccination and SARS-CoV-2 variants. Study-level background: In the study, Ad26.COV2.S was injected intramuscularly once, or twice 56 days apart.

The J segment lost 4 bases and the V segment lost 0 bases, leaving 10 bases of the junction unmatched. CDR3 length equals 16 residues. Germline values: CDR1 SGHNT, CDR2 YYREEE (reference sequence). Some clones are missing from TCRdb's copy, which holds only in-frame ones; the method was immunoSEQ multiplex PCR. Found here are 200,000 to 250,000 clones, around 89% of them singletons; the top ten hold approximately 11%. As to treatment: over 15 received Ad26.COV2.S at low or high dose, single or two shots; about 5 received placebo; per-sample allocation not given. Vaccine and placebo recipients were sampled on day 63 after the first injection. An Ad26 vector expressing Wuhan-strain SARS-CoV-2 spike served as the vaccine.

The specimen was peripheral blood, collected in a trial of Ad26.COV2.S vaccine versus placebo. The chain carries TRBV5-4 and TRBJ2-7; 7 bases align to TRBD2. The receptor's source is a person between 18 and 60 years old who received the Ad26.COV2.S COVID-19 vaccine or a placebo. The CDR3 DNA reads TGTGCCAGCAGCTTGGCCGGGAGGCAGGACGGATACGAGCAGTACTTC. This codes for CASSLAGRQDGYEQYF. The full variable domain, completed using reference TRBV5-4 and TRBJ2-7, is ETGVTQSPTHLIKTRGQQVTLRCSSQSGHNTVSWYQQALGQGPQFIFQYYREEENGRGNFPPRFSGLQFPNYSSELNVNALELDDSALYLCASSLAGRQDGYEQYFGPGTRLTVT.